This record concerns one TCR beta chain sequence. What it binds is unknown. The data are from a study of blood T cells in healthy people across ages. As for the study in general: Capture via template switching afforded approximately one barcoded beta molecule per two T cells. Findings and limits, study-wide: The recorded TCR beta diversity per million T cells decreased in a roughly linear manner with age. It was not possible, with unsorted PBMCs, to conclusively compare naive and antigen-experienced cells. Strongly correlated with naive T cell percentage was TCR beta diversity.

Germline assignment: CDR1 SGHAT and CDR2 FQDESV (reference sequence). The CDR3 has 16 amino acids. The V and J ends lost 5 bases and 3 bases, in that order; junction bases with no gene match: 10. For the second PCR, which ran for 7 to 11 cycles, a sample-barcoded 5' primer and a J-beta primer mix were used. MiXCR was run by TCRdb on the 5' RACE reads, yielding one entry per CDR3 protein. The table includes approximately 770,000 distinct CDR3 sequences, over 45% detected once. Input material: blood. The chain employs TRBV11-1 and TRBJ2-5; 9 nucleotides match TRBD2. This receptor was obtained from a man aged 25 to 40 in good health. The CDR3: CASSRLAGGPKETQYF. CDR3 in DNA: TGTGCCAGCAGCCGTCTTGCGGGAGGGCCGAAAGAGACCCAGTACTTC.